These T cell receptor beta chains were read from a single sample in a study of T cell repertoires in cytomegalovirus infection. These receptors' targets are unknown. TCRdb re-analysed the reads in MiXCR, keeping a single row per CDR3 protein. The sample holds 650,000 to 900,000 distinct CDR3 sequences, 32% seen once. The sample consisted of cultured CD8+ T cells from PBMCs, taken from culture after CMV antigen stimulation. Every receptor here comes from a human donor in good health (CMV status not recorded). Some clones in this sample may be carry-over from other donors' samples. The CDR3 runs from the conserved cysteine through the conserved F or W.

j_call	v_call	cdr3_aa
TRBJ1-1	TRBV27	CASSSHRGGNTEAFF
TRBJ2-1	TRBV12-3/TRBV12-4	CASSLSGADEQFF
TRBJ2-5	TRBV11-1	CASSLWDRGQGETQYF
TRBJ1-5	TRBV29-1	CSVVTGGGEPQHF
TRBJ1-1	TRBV6-1	CASSPAGTGRAFF
TRBJ1-5	TRBV27	CASSLRQVGQPQHF
TRBJ2-5	TRBV19	CASSIAGRDRETQYF
TRBJ1-2	TRBV27	CAGSLSRGSFNYGYTF
TRBJ2-3	TRBV19	CASRGDRGLPHTDTQYF
TRBJ1-5	TRBV7-6	CASSLSSWQPQHF
TRBJ1-4	TRBV4-1	CASSQDRGVNEKLFF
TRBJ2-5	TRBV28	CASSREGEETQYF
TRBJ1-1	TRBV5-4	CASSSGTGGSTEAFF
TRBJ1-1	TRBV7-2	CASSLGQGIPEAFF
TRBJ2-2	TRBV19	CVAGASPGELFF